The 13 T cell receptor beta chains given below trace back to one sample, sequenced in a study of T cells in Graves' hyperthyroidism and ophthalmopathy. Amplified regions were TCR beta CDR3 sequences from RNA transcripts. Researchers ran a first-round RT-PCR on the TCR CDR3 using the HTBI primer set. TCRdb independently ran MiXCR on the multiplex PCR reads; one entry per CDR3 protein. The profile covers roughly 560,000 distinct CDR3 sequences, with 14% to 15% appearing a single time and approximately 4.3% taken by the ten largest. The specimen was blood. The receptors were gathered from a woman in her thirties or forties with Graves' ophthalmopathy.

The chain is built from TRBV6-2 or TRBV6-3 and TRBJ1-2, with D tentatively TRBD1 (5 bases). V was trimmed by 4 bases and J by 8 bases, leaving 20 bases between them. The CDR3 runs 15 residues. Germline V gene sequence: CDR1 MNHEY, CDR2 SVGEGT. Written as DNA, the CDR3 is TGTGCCAGCAGTTCCCCGGGGCCCTCATGGATCGGCTACACCTTC. It specifies CASSSPGPSWIGYTF.

This clonotype was picked up many times. The chain couples TRBV30 to TRBJ2-7; TRBD1 matches 10 bases. Losses at the gene ends were 0 bases for V and 5 bases for J; bases not matched to a gene: 4. This CDR3 comprises 14 residues. Germline lookup yields CDR1 GTSNPN and CDR2 SVGIG (reference sequence). The CDR3: CAWSVDRGQNEQYF. The DNA for the CDR3 is TGTGCCTGGAGTGTAGACAGGGGGCAGAACGAGCAGTACTTC. Looking up the rest from reference TRBV30 and TRBJ2-7 gives the full variable domain: SQTIHQWPATLVQPVGSPLSLECTVEGTSNPNLYWYRQAAGRGLQLLFYSVGIGQISSEVPQNLSASRPQDRQFILSSKKLLLSDSGFYLCAWSVDRGQNEQYFGPGTRLTVT.

In this sample, this clonotype turned up many times. V usage is TRBV11-2 and J usage is TRBJ2-7; perhaps TRBD1 as D (6 bases). Germline loops: CDR1 SGHAT, CDR2 FQNNGV. Trimming left V 5 bases short and J 4 bases short, with 15 bases between. This CDR3 has 14 amino acids. CDR3 protein: CASSPSGTLYEQYF. The DNA of the CDR3 is TGTGCCAGCAGCCCATCCGGGACATTGTACGAGCAGTACTTC.

The chain links TRBV6-5 to TRBJ2-1; TRBD2 matches 8 bases. This CDR3 comprises 18 residues. The trim removed 0 bases at V and 0 bases at J, leaving 7 bases unmatched. Germline assignment: CDR1 MNHEY and CDR2 SVGAGI. The CDR3, as DNA: TGTGCCAGCAGTTACTCGACGGCTAGCGGGTTCTCCTACAATGAGCAGTTCTTC. Protein sequence: CASSYSTASGFSYNEQFF.

A few counts support this clonotype. The chain carries TRBV7-8 and TRBJ1-2, with D hard to call. Germline V CDR1 and CDR2: SGHVS, FQNEAQ. Trimming removed 4 bases at V and 10 bases at J, with 19 bases between. This CDR3 is 14 amino acids long. The CDR3 region has the DNA TGTGCCAGCAGCTCATCGGCAGGTTCGGTTGCCTACACCTTC. Encoded protein: CASSSSAGSVAYTF.

The table lists this clonotype with a few counts. This chain connects TRBV10-3 to TRBJ2-7; 9 bases map to TRBD2. The germline CDR1 and CDR2 sequences are ENHRY and SYGVKD. Trimming cost V 2 bases and J 0 bases; bases outside gene matches: 8. This CDR3 is 17 amino acids long. The CDR3 protein is CAISERVAGDPSYEQYF. The CDR3, as DNA: TGTGCCATCAGTGAGCGAGTAGCGGGGGATCCCTCCTACGAGCAGTACTTC.

This sequence joins TRBV5-1 and TRBJ2-5, with TRBD2 matching 8 bases. V lost 4 bases and J lost 2; bases outside the gene matches: 4. This CDR3 comprises 14 residues. Germline V CDR1 and CDR2: SGHRS, YFSETQ. In nucleotides, the CDR3 is TGCGCCAGCAGCAAAATAGCGGGACAAGAGACCCAGTACTTC. It specifies CASSKIAGQETQYF.

This clonotype was detected many times. The chain joins TRBV6-5 to TRBJ2-7, with D possibly being TRBD1 (6 bases). The CDR3 runs to 14 residues. The V and J ends lost 2 bases and 4 bases respectively, with 12 bases between them. The V gene's germline CDR1 is MNHEY and CDR2 SVGAGI. CDR3 sequence (DNA): TGTGCCAGCAGTTACGACGAGAGGGGGTACGAGCAGTACTTC. Translating gives CASSYDERGYEQYF.

This clonotype was seen repeatedly, ten times or more. The J gene is TRBJ1-1, the V gene TRBV12-3 or TRBV12-4, with TRBD1 identical over 8 bases. V lost 9 bases, J lost 4 bases, and 4 bases stayed unmatched. This CDR3 is built from 12 residues. The CDR3 sequence: CASKQGVTEAFF. CDR3 coding DNA: TGTGCCAGTAAACAGGGGGTCACTGAAGCTTTCTTT.

The CDR3 spells CSARDRGGGYTF. In nucleotides, the CDR3 is TGCAGTGCTAGAGATCGAGGAGGAGGCTACACCTTC. The chain links TRBV20-1 to TRBJ1-2; no firm D call. Germline CDR1 and CDR2: DFQATT and SNEGSKA (reference sequence). The V and J ends lost 0 bases and 8 bases respectively, with 10 bases between them. The CDR3 consists of 12 residues.

The CDR3 reads CASSARQEISGNTIYF. CDR3 bases: TGTGCCAGCAGCGCGAGACAGGAGATCTCTGGAAACACCATATATTTT. This chain joins TRBV9 and TRBJ1-3, with D perhaps TRBD1 (6 bases). Germline values: CDR1 SGDLS, CDR2 YYNGEE. Trimming stripped 3 bases from V and 0 bases from J, with 13 bases between. CDR3 length: 16 amino acids.

There are a few counts of this clonotype. The rearrangement joins TRBV15 to TRBJ2-7; D is unclear. Germline V gives CDR1 LNHNV, CDR2 YYDKDF (reference sequence). The CDR3 covers 14 residues. Trimming shortened V by 4 bases and J by 4 bases, and 14 bases separated the two germline ends. The CDR3 is CATSNGLERYEQYF. The CDR3 DNA sequence: TGTGCCACCAGCAACGGTCTAGAGAGATACGAGCAGTACTTC.

This clonotype was recorded at least ten times. This chain uses TRBV6-5 with TRBJ2-7; TRBD1 agrees at 11 bases. Germline V lookup: CDR1 MNHEY, CDR2 SVGAGI. This CDR3 contains 15 residues. Trimming at V came to 6 bases and at J to 5 bases, leaving 9 bases not matched to a gene. This CDR3 reads CASSPGQGAKDEQYF. CDR3 nucleotide sequence: TGTGCCAGCAGCCCCGGACAGGGGGCCAAGGACGAGCAGTACTTC.